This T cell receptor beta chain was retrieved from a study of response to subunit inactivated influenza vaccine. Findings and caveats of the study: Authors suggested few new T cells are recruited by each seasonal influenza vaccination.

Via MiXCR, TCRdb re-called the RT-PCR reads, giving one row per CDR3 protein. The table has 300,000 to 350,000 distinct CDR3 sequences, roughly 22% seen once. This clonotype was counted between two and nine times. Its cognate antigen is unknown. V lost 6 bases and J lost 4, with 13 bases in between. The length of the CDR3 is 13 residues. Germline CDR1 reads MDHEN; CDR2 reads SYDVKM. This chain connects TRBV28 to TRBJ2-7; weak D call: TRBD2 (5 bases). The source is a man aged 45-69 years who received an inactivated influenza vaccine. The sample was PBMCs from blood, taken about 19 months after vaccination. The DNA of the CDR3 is TGTGCCAGCAGGAGCGGAGAAGTTTACGAGCAGTACTTC. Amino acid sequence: CASRSGEVYEQYF.